This T cell receptor (beta chain) comes out of a study of T-cell reconstitution after alpha-beta-depleted transplantation in children. Whole-study findings and limits: Surviving recipient cells, namely T cells and thymic progenitors, were the source of high day-60 TCRbeta diversity in some patients.

The TCRbeta library was prepared with unique molecular identifiers. TCRdb reanalysed the PCR reads using MiXCR and keeps one entry per CDR3 protein. The sample consists of around 70,000 distinct CDR3 sequences, 9.5% to 13% of them appearing once. Regarding this clonotype: The antigen remains undetermined.

This CDR3 is 16 amino acids long. V was shortened by 2 bases and J by 4 bases, with 15 bases between the two germline ends. Germline V gene lookup returns CDR1 SGHTA and CDR2 FQGNSA. Specimen: PBMCs, collected before TCRalphabeta/CD19-depleted stem cell transplant. The gene calls are TRBV7-2 and TRBJ2-1; the D call may be TRBD1 or TRBD2 (6 bases each). This TCR came from a boy aged 10-17 years with acute myeloid leukemia, due to receive a stem cell transplant. The CDR3 protein is CASSLMWGASYNEQFF. CDR3 coding DNA: TGTGCCAGCAGCTTAATGTGGGGGGCCTCATACAATGAGCAGTTCTTC.